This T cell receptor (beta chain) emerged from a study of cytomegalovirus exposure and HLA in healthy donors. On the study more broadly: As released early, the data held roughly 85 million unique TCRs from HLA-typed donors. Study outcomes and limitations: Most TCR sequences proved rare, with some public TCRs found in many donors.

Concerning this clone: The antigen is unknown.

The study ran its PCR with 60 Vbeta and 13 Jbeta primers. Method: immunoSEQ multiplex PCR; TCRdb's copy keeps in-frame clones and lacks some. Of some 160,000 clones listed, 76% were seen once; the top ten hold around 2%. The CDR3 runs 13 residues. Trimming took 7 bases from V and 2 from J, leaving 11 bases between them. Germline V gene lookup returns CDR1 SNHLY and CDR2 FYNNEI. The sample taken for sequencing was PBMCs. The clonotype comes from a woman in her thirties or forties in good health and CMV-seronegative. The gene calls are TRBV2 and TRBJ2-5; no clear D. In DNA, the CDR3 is TGTGCCAGCACCGATCTAACGCAAGAGACCCAGTACTTC. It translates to CASTDLTQETQYF. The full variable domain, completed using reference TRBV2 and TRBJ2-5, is EPEVTQTPSHQVTQMGQEVILRCVPISNHLYFYWYRQILGQKVEFLVSFYNNEISEKSEIFDDQFSVERPDGSNFTLKIRSTKLEDSAMYFCASTDLTQETQYFGPGTRLLVL.